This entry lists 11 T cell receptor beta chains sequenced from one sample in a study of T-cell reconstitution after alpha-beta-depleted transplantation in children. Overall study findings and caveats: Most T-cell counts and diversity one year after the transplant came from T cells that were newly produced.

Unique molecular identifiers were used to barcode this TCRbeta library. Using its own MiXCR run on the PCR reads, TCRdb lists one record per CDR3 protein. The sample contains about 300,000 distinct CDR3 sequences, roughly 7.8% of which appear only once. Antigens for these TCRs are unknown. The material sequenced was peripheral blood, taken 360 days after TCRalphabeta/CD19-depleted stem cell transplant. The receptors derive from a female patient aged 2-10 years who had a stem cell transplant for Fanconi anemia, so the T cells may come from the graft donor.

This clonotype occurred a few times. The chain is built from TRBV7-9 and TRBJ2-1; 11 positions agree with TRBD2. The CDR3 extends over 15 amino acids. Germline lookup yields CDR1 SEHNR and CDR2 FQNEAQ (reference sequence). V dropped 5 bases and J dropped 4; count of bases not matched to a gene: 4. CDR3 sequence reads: CASSKGLAVYNEQFF. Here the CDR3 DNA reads TGTGCCAGCAGCAAGGGACTAGCGGTTTACAATGAGCAGTTCTTC.

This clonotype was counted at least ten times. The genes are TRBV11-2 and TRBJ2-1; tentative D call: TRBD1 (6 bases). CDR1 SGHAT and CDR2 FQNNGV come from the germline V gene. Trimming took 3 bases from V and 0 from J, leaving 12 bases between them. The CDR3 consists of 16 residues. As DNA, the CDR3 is TGTGCCAGCAGCTTCCAACGGGACAACTCCTACAATGAGCAGTTCTTC. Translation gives CASSFQRDNSYNEQFF. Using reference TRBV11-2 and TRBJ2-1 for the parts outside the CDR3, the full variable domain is EAGVAQSPRYKIIEKRQSVAFWCNPISGHATLYWYQQILGQGPKLLIQFQNNGVVDDSQLPKDRFSAERLKGVDSTLKIQPAKLEDSAVYLCASSFQRDNSYNEQFFGPGTRLTVL.

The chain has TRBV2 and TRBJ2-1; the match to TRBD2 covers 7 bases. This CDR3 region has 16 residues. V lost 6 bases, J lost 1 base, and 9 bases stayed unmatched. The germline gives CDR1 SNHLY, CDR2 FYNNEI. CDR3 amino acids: CASRGRGGPSYNEQFF. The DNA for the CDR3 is TGTGCCAGCAGAGGGCGCGGGGGACCTTCCTACAATGAGCAGTTCTTC. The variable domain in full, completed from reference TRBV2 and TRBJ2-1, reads EPEVTQTPSHQVTQMGQEVILRCVPISNHLYFYWYRQILGQKVEFLVSFYNNEISEKSEIFDDQFSVERPDGSNFTLKIRSTKLEDSAMYFCASRGRGGPSYNEQFFGPGTRLTVL.

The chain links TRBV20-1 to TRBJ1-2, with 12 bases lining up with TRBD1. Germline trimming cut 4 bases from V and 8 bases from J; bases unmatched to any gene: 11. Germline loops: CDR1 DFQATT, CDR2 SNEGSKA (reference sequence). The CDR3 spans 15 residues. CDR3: CSATPGDRGLDGYTF. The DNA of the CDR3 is TGCAGTGCTACCCCGGGGGACAGGGGGCTGGACGGCTACACCTTC.

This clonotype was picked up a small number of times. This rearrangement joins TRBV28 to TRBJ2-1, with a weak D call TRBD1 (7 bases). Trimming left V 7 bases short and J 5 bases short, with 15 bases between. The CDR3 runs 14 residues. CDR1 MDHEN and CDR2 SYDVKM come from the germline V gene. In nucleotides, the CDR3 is TGTGCCAGCACCCCAGGGGGGTGGAACAATGAGCAGTTCTTC. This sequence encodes CASTPGGWNNEQFF.

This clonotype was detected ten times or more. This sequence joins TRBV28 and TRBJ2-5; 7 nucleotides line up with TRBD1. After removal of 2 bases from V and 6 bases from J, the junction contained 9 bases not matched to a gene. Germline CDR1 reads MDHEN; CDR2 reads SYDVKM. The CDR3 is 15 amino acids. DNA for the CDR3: TGTGCCAGCAGTTTAATTCCAGAGGGGGCTCAGACCCAGTACTTC. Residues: CASSLIPEGAQTQYF.

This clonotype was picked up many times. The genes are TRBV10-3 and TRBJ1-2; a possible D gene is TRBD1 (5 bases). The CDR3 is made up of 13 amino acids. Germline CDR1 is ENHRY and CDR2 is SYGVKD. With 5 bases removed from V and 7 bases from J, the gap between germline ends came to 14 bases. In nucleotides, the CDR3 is TGTGCCATCAGTTCCGTCGGGCAGGGTGGCTACACCTTC. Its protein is CAISSVGQGGYTF.

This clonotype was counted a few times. The CDR3 DNA sequence: TGTGCCAGCAGCTTAGAGGGGGGACACTCCACAGATACGCAGTATTTT. Protein sequence: CASSLEGGHSTDTQYF. The chain uses TRBV11-2 and TRBJ2-3; the D call may be TRBD1 or TRBD2 (6 bases each). The CDR3 has 16 amino acids. Germline CDR1 SGHAT, CDR2 FQNNGV. Trimming stripped 0 bases from V and 2 bases from J, with 12 bases between.

CDR3 coding DNA: TGTGCCAGCAGCTTAAATAGGGGCAGGGCCTTGAGTGAGCAGTTCTTC. Residues: CASSLNRGRALSEQFF. The chain combines TRBV7-3 with TRBJ2-1; perhaps TRBD1 as D (5 bases). Trimming took off 1 base at V and 9 bases at J, with 19 bases between the two ends. This CDR3 contains 16 residues. The germline V gene encodes CDR1 SGHTA and CDR2 FQGTGA.

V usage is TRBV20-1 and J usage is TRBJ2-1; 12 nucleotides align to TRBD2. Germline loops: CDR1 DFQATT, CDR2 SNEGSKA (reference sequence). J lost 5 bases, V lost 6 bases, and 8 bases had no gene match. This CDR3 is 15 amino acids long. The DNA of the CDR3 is TGCAGTGCCACCAGGACTAGCGGGGTGCACAATGAGCAGTTCTTC. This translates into CSATRTSGVHNEQFF.

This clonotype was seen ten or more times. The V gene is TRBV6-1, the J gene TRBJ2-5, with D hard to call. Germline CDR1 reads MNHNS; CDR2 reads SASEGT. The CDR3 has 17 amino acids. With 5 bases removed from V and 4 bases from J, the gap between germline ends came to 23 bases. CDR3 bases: TGTGCCAGCAGTCATCACCCAGTAGTGGGCTTGGGAGAGACCCAGTACTTC. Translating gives CASSHHPVVGLGETQYF.